This is a list of T cell receptor beta chains from one sample in a study of shared clonotypes between healthy human individuals. Some clones are missing from TCRdb's copy, which holds only in-frame ones; the method was immunoSEQ multiplex PCR. This repertoire shows about 1.1 million clones, 77% found once; its top ten account for 0.89%. Material: memory CD4+ T cells from PBMCs. The receptors come from a man younger than 35 in good health. Some clones in this sample may be carry-over from other donors' samples. The CDR3 runs from the conserved cysteine through the conserved F or W. Each record gives: CDR3 length, clone size, V gene, J gene, D gene, CDR3 DNA, CDR3 protein. The D gene is left open where the match is weak. Clone size is stated in some rows and not others, as once, few, many or a class when expanded.

13	.	TRBV7-9	TRBJ2-1	.	TGTGCCAGCAGCTTATTGTCAATCAATGAGCAGTTCTTC	CASSLLSINEQFF
14	.	TRBV7-8	TRBJ2-7	.	TGTGCCAGCAGCTTAGGCCAGGCCGACTACGAGCAGTACTTC	CASSLGQADYEQYF
14	.	TRBV2	TRBJ2-1	.	TGTGCCACCACGGGGGTGGTATCCTACAATGAGCAGTTCTTC	CATTGVVSYNEQFF
16	.	TRBV7-9	TRBJ2-3	.	TGTGCCAGCAGCCCTGCTACTAGCCAACTCGCAGATACGCAGTATTTT	CASSPATSQLADTQYF
12	.	TRBV6-5	TRBJ1-6	TRBD1	TGTGCCACCAGGGACAGAAATTCACCCCTCCACTTT	CATRDRNSPLHF
13	.	TRBV15	TRBJ2-5	.	TGTGCCACCAGTGGACAGAACCAAGAGACCCAGTACTTC	CATSGQNQETQYF
15	.	TRBV5-1	TRBJ1-2	.	TGCGCCAGCAGCTTGGACGAAGAGGGGGTCTATGGCTACACCTTC	CASSLDEEGVYGYTF
15	.	TRBV5-1	TRBJ2-1	TRBD1	TGCGCCAGCAGCGGCCGGACAGGGGGCGGGAATGAGCAGTTCTTC	CASSGRTGGGNEQFF
14	.	TRBV28	TRBJ1-1	TRBD1	TGTGCCAGCAGTCTCGTGGGGCAGGGGGTTGAAGCTTTCTTT	CASSLVGQGVEAFF
15	few	TRBV6-6	TRBJ1-5	TRBD1	TGTGCCAGCAGTTACTCGCAGGGGGCGGATCAGCCCCAGCATTTT	CASSYSQGADQPQHF
16	.	TRBV19	TRBJ2-2	TRBD1	TGTGCCAGTAGTCCCCCGGGACAGGGTAGGGCCGGGGAGCTGTTTTTT	CASSPPGQGRAGELFF
15	.	TRBV6-6	TRBJ1-5	.	TGTGCCAGCAGTTACCGAGACAGCGGCAACCAGCCCCAGCATTTT	CASSYRDSGNQPQHF
14	.	TRBV9	TRBJ2-7	.	TGTGCCAGCAGCGTATCAACAGGGACGCGTGAGCAGTACTTC	CASSVSTGTREQYF
14	.	TRBV4-2	TRBJ2-7	TRBD1	TGTGCCAGCAGCCCTCGGGACAGGGGGGACGAGCAGTACTTC	CASSPRDRGDEQYF
15	.	TRBV6-1	TRBJ1-5	.	TGTGCCAGCAGTGGCCCACAATATAGCAATCAGCCCCAGCATTTT	CASSGPQYSNQPQHF
11	.	TRBV10-3	TRBJ2-7	.	TGTGCCATGGGGGGGGCGGAGCAGCAGTACTTC	CAMGGAEQQYF
16	.	TRBV29-1	TRBJ2-1	.	TGCAGCGTTGATTTCCTCAGGACTACGGTCTACAATGAGCAGTTCTTC	CSVDFLRTTVYNEQFF
13	.	TRBV6-1	TRBJ2-7	TRBD2	TGTGCCAGCAACGGACTAGCAGCCCTCGGGCAGTACTTC	CASNGLAALGQYF
14	.	TRBV10-3	TRBJ2-2	.	TGTGCCATCAGCTCGACTAGGGAAACCGGGGAGCTGTTTTTT	CAISSTRETGELFF
14	few	TRBV5-4	TRBJ2-3	.	TGTGCCAGCAGCTTGTATCGGGGGACAGATACGCAGTATTTT	CASSLYRGTDTQYF
12	.	TRBV30	TRBJ1-5	.	TGTGCCTGGAGTCGGCCGAGCCAGCCCCAGCATTTT	CAWSRPSQPQHF
14	.	TRBV14	TRBJ1-2	.	TGTGCCAGCAGCACAGGGAGGTGGGGGTATGGCTACACCTTC	CASSTGRWGYGYTF
12	.	TRBV28	TRBJ1-2	.	TGTGCCAGCAGTTCCCTCGCGGATGGCTACACCTTC	CASSSLADGYTF
16	once	TRBV28	TRBJ2-3	TRBD1	TGTGCCAGCAGTTTTGATGGGACAGGGGGCGGGGGTACGCAGTATTTT	CASSFDGTGGGGTQYF
16	.	TRBV11-2	TRBJ1-3	.	TGTGCCAGCAGCTTGGACAGCATCAACTCTGGAAACACCATATATTTT	CASSLDSINSGNTIYF
14	.	TRBV7-2	TRBJ2-1	TRBD2	TGTGCCAGCAAACCGGGACTAGCGGGAGATGAGCAGTTCTTC	CASKPGLAGDEQFF
15	.	TRBV30	TRBJ2-2	TRBD1	TGTGCCTGGAGTGTAGTCCAGGGGGCGACCGGGGAGCTGTTTTTT	CAWSVVQGATGELFF
15	few	TRBV5-1	TRBJ2-1	TRBD2	TGCGCCAGCAGCTTGCTCGCGGGAGGTGCCGATGAGCAGTTCTTC	CASSLLAGGADEQFF
14	.	TRBV5-4	TRBJ2-1	.	TGTGCCAGCAGCTTAAGACTAGGGGAAAATGAGCAGTTCTTC	CASSLRLGENEQFF
21	.	TRBV18	TRBJ2-3	TRBD2	TGTGCCAGCTCACACACCCTCGGACTAGCGGGAGTAAGTGGGGCGCGCGATACGCAGTATTTT	CASSHTLGLAGVSGARDTQYF
15	.	TRBV6-6	TRBJ2-1	.	TGTGCCAGCAGTTACGAGGGCCGGGGAAACAATGAGCAGTTCTTC	CASSYEGRGNNEQFF
16	.	TRBV19	TRBJ1-1	.	TGTGCCAGTAGTATAAGGGCCGGGGGGGTGAACACTGAAGCTTTCTTT	CASSIRAGGVNTEAFF
14	.	TRBV6-6	TRBJ2-1	.	TGTGCCAGCAATCCGACTACGTCCTACAATGAGCAGTTCTTC	CASNPTTSYNEQFF
15	.	TRBV19	TRBJ2-1	.	TGTGCCAGTAGTATAGATCTAGGCTCCTACAATGAGCAGTTCTTC	CASSIDLGSYNEQFF
15	.	TRBV11-2	TRBJ2-5	.	TGTGCCAGCAGGGTTGGCGGCGGGCCAGGAGAGACCCAGTACTTC	CASRVGGGPGETQYF
11	few	TRBV5-1	TRBJ1-5	.	TGCGCCAGCGGGAGCAATCAGCCCCAGCATTTT	CASGSNQPQHF
15	.	TRBV6-5	TRBJ1-2	TRBD1	TGTGCCAGCAGGATTTCAGGGGGAAGGGACTATGGCTACACCTTC	CASRISGGRDYGYTF
14	.	TRBV29-1	TRBJ2-1	.	TGCAGCGTTGAACGAGGGTTAGCCAACAATGAGCAGTTCTTC	CSVERGLANNEQFF
16	.	TRBV5-4	TRBJ2-2	.	TGTGCCAGCAGCTTGGAGGGGACTCTGGACACCGGGGAGCTGTTTTTT	CASSLEGTLDTGELFF
14	.	TRBV5-1	TRBJ1-4	TRBD1	TGCGCCAGCAGCCCGACAGGGGGTTATGAAAAACTGTTTTTT	CASSPTGGYEKLFF
16	.	TRBV28	TRBJ1-5	.	TGTGCCAGCAGACCGATCGGGAGGAGCCCTCACCAGCCCCAGCATTTT	CASRPIGRSPHQPQHF
15	once	TRBV9	TRBJ1-2	.	TGTGCCAGCAGCGAGTCGGGGACTCGTAGCTATGGCTACACCTTC	CASSESGTRSYGYTF
13	.	TRBV30	TRBJ1-6	.	TGTGCCTGGAGGGAGGACAGTGATTCACCCCTCCACTTT	CAWREDSDSPLHF